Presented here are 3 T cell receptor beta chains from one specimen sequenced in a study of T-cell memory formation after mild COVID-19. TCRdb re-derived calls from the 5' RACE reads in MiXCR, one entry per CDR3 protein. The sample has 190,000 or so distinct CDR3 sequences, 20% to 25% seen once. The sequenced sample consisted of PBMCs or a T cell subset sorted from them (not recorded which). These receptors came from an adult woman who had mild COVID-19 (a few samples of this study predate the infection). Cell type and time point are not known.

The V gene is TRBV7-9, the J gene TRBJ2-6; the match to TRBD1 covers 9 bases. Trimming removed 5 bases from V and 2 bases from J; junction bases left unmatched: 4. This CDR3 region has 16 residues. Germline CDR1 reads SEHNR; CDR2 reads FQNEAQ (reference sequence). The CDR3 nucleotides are TGTGCCAGCAGCCAACGACAGGGGGCTGGGGCCAACGTCCTGACTTTC. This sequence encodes CASSQRQGAGANVLTF.

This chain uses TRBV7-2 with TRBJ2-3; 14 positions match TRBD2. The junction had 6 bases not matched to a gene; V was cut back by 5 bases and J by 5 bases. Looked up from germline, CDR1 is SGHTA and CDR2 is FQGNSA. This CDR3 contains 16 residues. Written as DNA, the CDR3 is TGTGCCAGCAGCCCGACTAGCGGGAGGGCGATAGATACGCAGTATTTT. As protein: CASSPTSGRAIDTQYF. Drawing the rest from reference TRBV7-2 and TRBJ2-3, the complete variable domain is GAGVSQSPSNKVTEKGKDVELRCDPISGHTALYWYRQSLGQGLEFLIYFQGNSAPDKSGLPSDRFSAERTGGSVSTLTIQRTQQEDSAVYLCASSPTSGRAIDTQYFGPGTRLTVL.

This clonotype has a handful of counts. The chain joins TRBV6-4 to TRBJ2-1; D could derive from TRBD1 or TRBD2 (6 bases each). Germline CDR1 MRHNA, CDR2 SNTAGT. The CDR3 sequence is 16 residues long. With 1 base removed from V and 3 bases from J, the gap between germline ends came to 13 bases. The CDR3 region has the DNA TGTGCCAGCAGTGACTTGGGGGGCGCTGGCTACAATGAGCAGTTCTTC. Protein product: CASSDLGGAGYNEQFF.